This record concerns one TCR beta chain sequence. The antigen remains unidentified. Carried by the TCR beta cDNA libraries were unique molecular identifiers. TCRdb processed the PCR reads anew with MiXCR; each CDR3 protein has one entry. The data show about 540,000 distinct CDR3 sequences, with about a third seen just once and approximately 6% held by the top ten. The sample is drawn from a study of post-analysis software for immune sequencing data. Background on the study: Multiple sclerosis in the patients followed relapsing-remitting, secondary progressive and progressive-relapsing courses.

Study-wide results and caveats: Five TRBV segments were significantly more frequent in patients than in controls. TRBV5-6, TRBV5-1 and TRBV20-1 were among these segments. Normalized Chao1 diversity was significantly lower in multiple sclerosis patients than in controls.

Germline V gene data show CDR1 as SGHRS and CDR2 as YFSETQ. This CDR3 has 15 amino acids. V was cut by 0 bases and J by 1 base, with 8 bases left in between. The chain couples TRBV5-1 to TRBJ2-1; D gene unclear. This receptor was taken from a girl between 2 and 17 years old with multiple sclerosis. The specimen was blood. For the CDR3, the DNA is TGCGCCAGCAGCTTGGCCCCCGGTTCCTACAATGAGCAGTTCTTC. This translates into CASSLAPGSYNEQFF.